What follows describes a single T cell receptor beta chain. The record originates from a study of tumour-infiltrating T cells in Burkitt lymphoma. CDR3 length: 16 amino acids. Germline CDR1 is LGHNA and CDR2 is YNFKEQ. Trimming at V came to 4 bases and at J to 4 bases, leaving 6 bases not matched to a gene. Repertoires were generated with immunoSEQ multiplex PCR, while TCRdb's copy carries only in-frame clones and drops some. The sample has around 6,600 clones, over 65% seen once. Sequenced: tumor tissue. The rearrangement links TRBV4-2 to TRBJ2-2, with 10 bases fitting TRBD2. The receptor was isolated from a human donor with Burkitt lymphoma. The CDR3 region has the DNA TGTGCCAGCAGCCCCCAGCGGGAGGGTAGCACCGGGGAGCTGTTTTTT. It translates to CASSPQREGSTGELFF.